These T cell receptor beta chains were read from a single sample in a study of metastatic and nonmetastatic thyroid tumors. TCRdb ran MiXCR on the PCR reads. The repertoire holds 7,000 to 9,500 clones, with about 20% as singletons. Specimen: adjacent normal tissue. The origin of the receptors is a female donor with papillary thyroid cancer or a benign thyroid nodule (not recorded which). Some clones in this sample may be carry-over from other donors' samples. Each CDR3 is given with its conserved first and last residue. The D gene is left open where the match is weak. The size entry is marked missing in some rows and otherwise reads once, few, many or a size class.

clone size	D gene	V gene	J gene	CDR3 protein	CDR3 DNA
many	-	TRBV19	TRBJ1-5	CASSLVGFIGRGNQPQHF	TGTGCCAGTAGTTTAGTAGGGTTTATAGGTCGGGGCAATCAGCCCCAGCATTTT
medium-sized	-	TRBV20-1	TRBJ2-7	CSARGQAYEQYF	TGCAGTGCTAGGGGGCAGGCCTACGAGCAGTACTTC
many	-	TRBV20-1	TRBJ2-5	CSARGTYISQETQYF	TGCAGTGCTAGAGGGACCTACATTTCCCAAGAGACCCAGTACTTC
many	-	TRBV15	TRBJ1-2	CATSGGGRTSYYGYTF	TGTGCCACCAGCGGGGGGGGCAGGACATCTTATTATGGCTACACCTTC
-	-	TRBV30	TRBJ1-6	CAWSKGTDSPLHF	TGTGCCTGGAGTAAAGGGACGGATTCACCCCTCCACTTT
many	TRBD1	TRBV10-3	TRBJ1-1	CAIRGLEGARVTEAFF	TGTGCCATCAGGGGGCTTGAGGGGGCGAGGGTCACTGAAGCTTTCTTT
many	TRBD1	TRBV18	TRBJ2-7	CASSTGQGLFEQYF	TGTGCCAGCTCCACGGGACAGGGGTTATTCGAGCAGTACTTC
many	-	TRBV20-1	TRBJ2-1	CSARDWQRSSYNEQFF	TGCAGTGCTAGAGATTGGCAACGGAGCTCCTACAATGAGCAGTTCTTC
-	-	TRBV5-1	TRBJ2-7	CASSHKYEQYF	TGCGCCAGCAGCCACAAGTACGAGCAGTACTTC
many	-	TRBV19	TRBJ1-2	CASSIRQNYGYTF	TGTGCCAGTAGTATAAGGCAGAACTATGGCTACACCTTC
-	TRBD2	TRBV6-1	TRBJ2-3	CASLPGGSGCRDTQYF	TGTGCCAGCCTCCCCGGGGGTAGCGGGTGTAGGGATACGCAGTATTTT
medium-sized	-	TRBV6-2/TRBV6-3	TRBJ1-4	CASNPGTGRKLFF	TGTGCCAGCAATCCAGGGACGGGAAGGAAACTGTTTTTT
hyperexpanded	-	TRBV6-2/TRBV6-3	TRBJ1-6	CASSSAGSSSNSPLHF	TGTGCCAGCAGTTCGGCAGGGAGTTCTAGTAATTCACCCCTCCACTTT
medium-sized	TRBD2	TRBV24-1	TRBJ2-1	CATSDFVAGGYNEQFF	TGTGCCACCAGTGATTTTGTGGCGGGAGGGTACAATGAGCAGTTCTTC
-	-	TRBV6-1	TRBJ1-2	CASTYRGFGVYGYTF	TGTGCCAGCACCTACAGAGGGTTTGGGGTCTATGGCTACACCTTC
many	-	TRBV13	TRBJ2-7	CASSSYREGEQYF	TGTGCCAGCAGCTCCTACAGGGAAGGGGAGCAGTACTTC
-	TRBD1	TRBV11-1	TRBJ2-1	CASSSAGQGWDVKFF	TGTGCCAGCAGCTCAGCTGGACAGGGTTGGGATGTGAAGTTCTTC
medium-sized	TRBD1	TRBV12-5	TRBJ1-5	CASGEQGTQPQHF	TGTGCTAGTGGTGAACAGGGGACTCAGCCCCAGCATTTT
medium-sized	-	TRBV6-1	TRBJ1-2	CASSPRTGGYTF	TGTGCCAGCAGTCCTAGGACCGGAGGCTACACCTTC
many	-	TRBV6-4	TRBJ1-1	CASRLRRPNTEAFF	TGTGCCAGCAGATTGCGACGGCCGAACACTGAAGCTTTCTTT
many	-	TRBV20-1	TRBJ1-5	CSAPPTGRNQPQHF	TGCAGTGCTCCTCCGACAGGACGCAATCAGCCCCAGCATTTT
few	TRBD1	TRBV5-1	TRBJ1-5	CAICGTDNQPQHF	TGCGCCATTTGCGGGACAGACAATCAGCCCCAGCATTTT
few	TRBD2	TRBV12-5	TRBJ2-2	CASAFSGTYTGELFF	TGTGCTAGTGCGTTTAGCGGGACGTACACCGGGGAGCTGTTTTTT
-	TRBD1	TRBV2	TRBJ1-6	CASSGMGTGVGNSPLHF	TGTGCCAGCAGCGGGATGGGGACAGGGGTCGGTAATTCACCCCTCCACTTT
few	-	TRBV12-3/TRBV12-4	TRBJ2-2	CASRPDSGLVGELFF	TGTGCCAGCAGGCCGGACAGTGGTCTTGTCGGGGAGCTGTTTTTT
once	TRBD1	TRBV2	TRBJ1-1	CASFRTGNTEAFF	TGTGCCAGCTTTCGGACAGGGAACACTGAAGCTTTCTTT
-	-	TRBV6-2/TRBV6-3	TRBJ2-1	CASSYSFLAGQFF	TGTGCCAGCAGTTACTCGTTTCTAGCCGGGCAGTTCTTC
many	-	TRBV7-8	TRBJ1-4	CASSQQAYNEKLFF	TGTGCCAGCAGCCAGCAGGCCTATAATGAAAAACTGTTTTTT
few	-	TRBV6-1	TRBJ1-1	CASSEYGNTEAFF	TGTGCCAGCAGTGAATACGGCAACACTGAAGCTTTCTTT
many	-	TRBV7-2	TRBJ2-4	CASSWSEGRNIQYF	TGTGCCAGCAGCTGGAGTGAGGGAAGGAACATTCAGTACTTC
-	TRBD2	TRBV6-2/TRBV6-3	TRBJ2-3	CASRYRTSVRGGDTQYF	TGTGCGAGCAGGTACCGGACTAGCGTGAGAGGGGGGGATACGCAGTATTTT
many	-	TRBV20-1	TRBJ1-4	CSAARPPTNEKLFF	TGCAGTGCTGCTCGGCCGCCAACTAATGAAAAACTGTTTTTT
few	-	TRBV28	TRBJ1-2	CASRTTGTGRFYGYTF	TGTGCCAGCAGGACGACCGGAACAGGACGTTTCTATGGCTATACCTTC
-	TRBD2	TRBV27	TRBJ2-4	CASRAGADIQYF	TGTGCCAGCAGAGCGGGAGCTGACATTCAGTACTTC
-	-	TRBV11-2	TRBJ1-3	CASRYGTPYSGDTIYF	TGTGCCAGCAGATACGGGACACCGTACTCTGGAGACACCATATATTTT
few	-	TRBV28	TRBJ2-7	CASSLGTAGEQYF	TGTGCCAGCAGTTTAGGGACAGCGGGGGAGCAGTACTTC
-	-	TRBV6-2/TRBV6-3	TRBJ2-1	CASSLLGGEQFF	TGTGCCAGCAGTCTTCTAGGCGGCGAGCAGTTCTTC
few	-	TRBV6-1	TRBJ2-7	CASNRGSPYEQYF	TGTGCCAGCAACCGCGGCAGCCCCTACGAGCAGTACTTC
medium-sized	-	TRBV12-3/TRBV12-4	TRBJ2-1	CASSDRLAGDEQFF	TGTGCCAGCAGTGACAGACTGGCAGGCGATGAGCAGTTCTTC
-	-	TRBV5-1	TRBJ2-7	CASSIRQGYEQYF	TGCGCCAGCAGCATTCGGCAGGGATACGAGCAGTACTTC
-	TRBD1	TRBV20-1	TRBJ2-7	CSAIRIRGGTGAYEQYF	TGCAGTGCTATTAGAATTCGGGGAGGGACAGGGGCCTACGAGCAGTACTTC
medium-sized	TRBD2	TRBV2	TRBJ2-7	CASSSGDYPYEQYF	TGTGCCAGCAGTTCTGGGGACTACCCCTACGAGCAGTACTTC
many	-	TRBV4-2	TRBJ1-5	CASSQAPYSNQPQHF	TGTGCCAGCAGCCAAGCCCCCTATAGCAATCAGCCCCAGCATTTT
many	TRBD2	TRBV18	TRBJ2-2	CASSPERGANTGELFF	TGTGCCAGCTCACCAGAGCGGGGGGCTAACACCGGGGAGCTGTTTTTT
few	-	TRBV29-1	TRBJ1-2	CSVEEAGGYGYTF	TGCAGCGTTGAAGAGGCGGGGGGCTATGGCTACACCTTC
many	-	TRBV3-1	TRBJ1-2	CASSQGRGRFNYGYTF	TGTGCCAGCAGCCAAGGACGGGGACGGTTTAACTATGGCTACACCTTC
medium-sized	TRBD2	TRBV2	TRBJ2-7	CASLAEWTYEQYF	TGTGCCAGCCTAGCGGAGTGGACCTACGAGCAGTACTTC
many	-	TRBV3-1	TRBJ2-1	CASSQERGNEQFF	TGTGCCAGCAGCCAAGAGAGGGGAAATGAGCAGTTCTTC
-	-	TRBV27	TRBJ1-6	CASRPSESFSSYNSPLHF	TGTGCCAGCAGACCCTCAGAGAGCTTCTCCTCCTATAATTCACCCCTCCACTTT
-	TRBD2	TRBV5-4	TRBJ2-3	CASSFRGDTDTQYF	TGTGCCAGCAGCTTCCGGGGGGACACAGATACGCAGTATTTT
few	-	TRBV28	TRBJ2-1	CASSSQGGEQFF	TGTGCCAGCAGCTCCCAGGGGGGTGAGCAGTTCTTC
many	-	TRBV24-1	TRBJ1-5	CATSDLLGRPSNQPQHF	TGTGCCACCAGTGATTTGCTCGGCAGACCTAGCAATCAGCCCCAGCATTTT
medium-sized	-	TRBV2	TRBJ2-3	CASSGDGSYTDTQYF	TGTGCCAGCAGTGGGGACGGATCTTACACAGATACGCAGTATTTT
medium-sized	-	TRBV11-2	TRBJ1-4	CASSLNGVPNEKLFF	TGTGCCAGCAGCCTAAACGGGGTTCCTAATGAAAAACTGTTTTTT
-	-	TRBV30	TRBJ2-5	CAWSIGETQYF	TGTGCCTGGAGTATTGGGGAGACCCAGTACTTC
few	-	TRBV12-3/TRBV12-4	TRBJ1-5	CASNLAGGDQPQHF	TGTGCCAGCAATTTAGCGGGTGGCGATCAGCCCCAGCATTTT
once	TRBD1	TRBV7-3	TRBJ2-2	CASSFGTANTGELFF	TGTGCCAGCAGCTTCGGGACAGCGAACACCGGGGAGCTGTTTTTT